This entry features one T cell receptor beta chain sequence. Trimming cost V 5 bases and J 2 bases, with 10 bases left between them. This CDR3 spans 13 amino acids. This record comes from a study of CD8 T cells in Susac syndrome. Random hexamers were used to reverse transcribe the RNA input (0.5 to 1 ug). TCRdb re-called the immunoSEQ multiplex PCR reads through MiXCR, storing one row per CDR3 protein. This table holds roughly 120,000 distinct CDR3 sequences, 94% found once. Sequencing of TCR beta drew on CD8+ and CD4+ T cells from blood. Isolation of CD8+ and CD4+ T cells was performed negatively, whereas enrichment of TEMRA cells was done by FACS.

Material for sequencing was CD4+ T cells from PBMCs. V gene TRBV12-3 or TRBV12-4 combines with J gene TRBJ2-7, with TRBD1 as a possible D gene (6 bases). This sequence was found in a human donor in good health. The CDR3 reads CASSRDRTYEQYF. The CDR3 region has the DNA TGTGCCAGCAGTCGTGACAGGACCTACGAGCAGTACTTC.